The TCR beta chain described here comes from a study of cytomegalovirus exposure and HLA in healthy donors. On the study more broadly: Researchers found that just over 80% of about 400 genotyped donors fell within the Caucasian-associated ancestry cluster.

Overall study findings and caveats: Altogether, around 160 TCR beta chains were recorded as cytomegalovirus-associated.

In the case of this clone: Its target is unknown. The same CDR3 also results from other DNA sequences found in this sample.

This CDR3 has 11 residues. Germline CDR1 reads SGHDT; CDR2 reads YYEEEE. The V end lost 2 bases, the J end lost 12 bases, and 8 bases lay between the germline ends. Amplification used 60 Vbeta primers and 13 Jbeta primers. Here immunoSEQ multiplex PCR was the method, and the copy in TCRdb shows in-frame clones only, minus some. Seen here are 180,000 or so clones, 79% observed once, and the top ten hold approximately 2.4%. What was sequenced was PBMCs. This receptor was obtained from a woman aged 50 to 60 in good health and CMV-seronegative. V and J are TRBV5-6 and TRBJ1-4, with unresolved D. The CDR3 spells CASSFREELFF. The DNA for the CDR3 is TGTGCCAGCAGCTTCCGCGAAGAACTGTTTTTT.